A selection of T cell receptor beta chains follows, all from one sample in a study of spatial heterogeneity in lung cancer. TCRdb re-called the 5' RACE reads through MiXCR, storing one row per CDR3 protein. The table has 40,000 to 45,000 distinct CDR3 sequences, approximately 14% seen once. The material was PBMCs, obtained at surgery. The receptors were sampled from a male donor with early-stage non-small cell lung cancer. CDR3s include the opening cysteine and the closing phenylalanine or tryptophan. Fields, in order: CDR3 DNA, CDR3 protein, D gene, clone size, V gene, J gene. A D gene is named only where the DNA matches it firmly. Clone size is stated in some rows and not others, as once, few, many or a class when expanded.

TGTGCCAGCTCACCGTCCACGAAAGGGACCGAAGCTTTCTTT,CASSPSTKGTEAFF,.,many,TRBV18,TRBJ1-1
TGTGCCACCAGCAGAGATTCGCCGGGGGTCACAGATACGCAGTATTTT,CATSRDSPGVTDTQYF,.,.,TRBV15,TRBJ2-3
TGCGCCAGCAGCCAAGAGGCAGGGGGAAAGACCCAGTACTTC,CASSQEAGGKTQYF,TRBD1,.,TRBV4-3,TRBJ2-5
TGTGCCAGCAGTGGACGGACAGCTAGCACAGATACGCAGTATTTT,CASSGRTASTDTQYF,.,.,TRBV6-1,TRBJ2-3
TGTGCCAGCAGCTTAGGCAGAACTGGGGCCAACGTCCTGACTTTC,CASSLGRTGANVLTF,.,.,TRBV7-9,TRBJ2-6
TGTGCCAGCAGATGGAGCACCACGCAGTATTTT,CASRWSTTQYF,.,many,TRBV2,TRBJ2-3
TGTGCCAGCAGTTACGAGCCCTACAATGAGCAGTTCTTC,CASSYEPYNEQFF,.,many,TRBV27,TRBJ2-1
TGTGCCAGCTCAGTTTGGACAGGGGGGGAAGAGACCCAGTACTTC,CASSVWTGGEETQYF,TRBD1,.,TRBV18,TRBJ2-5
TGCAGTGCTAGAGCCGGGGGCAGCGGCTACACCTTC,CSARAGGSGYTF,.,many,TRBV20-1,TRBJ1-2
TGTGCCAGCAGTTCCGACAGTTACAATGAGCAGTTCTTC,CASSSDSYNEQFF,.,many,TRBV6-6,TRBJ2-1
TGCAGCGTTGGAAGGGACAGGGGGCAACGCTATGGCTACACCTTC,CSVGRDRGQRYGYTF,TRBD1,.,TRBV29-1,TRBJ1-2
TGTGCCAGCAGCCGCAGGGTGAACACTGAAGCTTTCTTT,CASSRRVNTEAFF,.,few,TRBV7-3,TRBJ1-1
TGTGCCAGCAGTACCCACACAGGGGTCCAAGAGACCCAGTACTTC,CASSTHTGVQETQYF,TRBD1,many,TRBV6-5,TRBJ2-5
TGTGCCAGCAGCCCCGGACTAGTAGAGACCCAGTACTTC,CASSPGLVETQYF,TRBD2,.,TRBV7-2,TRBJ2-5
TGTGCCAGCAGATGGGACAGGAACACCGGGGAGCTGTTTTTT,CASRWDRNTGELFF,TRBD1,few,TRBV28,TRBJ2-2
TGCGCCAGCAGCCAAGCCTTGGGGAGGGGAACGGGACGGAATCAGCCCCAGCATTTT,CASSQALGRGTGRNQPQHF,.,.,TRBV4-3,TRBJ1-5
TGCAGCGTTGACGTCAGGGGGGCCAGCTCCTACGAGCAGTACTTC,CSVDVRGASSYEQYF,.,.,TRBV29-1,TRBJ2-7
TGTGCCAGCAGTTACTGGGGACAGGGAGACGAGCAGTACTTC,CASSYWGQGDEQYF,TRBD1,many,TRBV6-5,TRBJ2-7
TGTGCCAGCGTATCGCTTAACCAGCCCCAGCATTTT,CASVSLNQPQHF,.,many,TRBV28,TRBJ1-5
TGTGCCAGCAGTGGTTCAGGGGGATACACCGGGGAGCTGTTTTTT,CASSGSGGYTGELFF,TRBD1,.,TRBV2,TRBJ2-2
TGTGCCAGCAGCCAACACCAAGCAGGGGGAACTGGAAACACCATATATTTT,CASSQHQAGGTGNTIYF,TRBD1,.,TRBV7-9,TRBJ1-3
TGTGCCAGCAGTTTAGGGGACGGTGACAATCAGCCCCAGCATTTT,CASSLGDGDNQPQHF,.,few,TRBV12-3/TRBV12-4,TRBJ1-5
TGTGCCAGCAGCTTGTACAGTGAAGCTTTCTTT,CASSLYSEAFF,.,.,TRBV5-6,TRBJ1-1
TGTGCCAGCAGCCCATTCCGGGACGCAAGGGACTATGGCTACACCTTC,CASSPFRDARDYGYTF,.,.,TRBV3-1,TRBJ1-2
TGTGCCAGCAGCCTAGCGGACAGGGGCAATTCACCCCTCCACTTT,CASSLADRGNSPLHF,TRBD1,.,TRBV3-1,TRBJ1-6
TGCAGCGTTGAACCCAGCGGGAGGCCAGATACGCAGTATTTT,CSVEPSGRPDTQYF,TRBD2,many,TRBV29-1,TRBJ2-3
TGTGCCAGCCTGTGGGTGCAGTACTTC,CASLWVQYF,.,many,TRBV9,TRBJ2-7
TGTGCCAGCAGGACGACCAGCGGGTACGTGCAGTACTTC,CASRTTSGYVQYF,.,.,TRBV28,TRBJ2-7
TGTGCCAGCACTGAGGGCGGTACAGATACGCAGTATTTT,CASTEGGTDTQYF,.,.,TRBV6-5,TRBJ2-3
TGTGCCAGCAGTGAGCAGCCGGGAGGGGACACCATATATTTT,CASSEQPGGDTIYF,.,few,TRBV2,TRBJ1-3
TGCAGTGCTAGTCCCTTCGTGGGCTCCTACAATGAGCAGTTCTTC,CSASPFVGSYNEQFF,.,many,TRBV20-1,TRBJ2-1